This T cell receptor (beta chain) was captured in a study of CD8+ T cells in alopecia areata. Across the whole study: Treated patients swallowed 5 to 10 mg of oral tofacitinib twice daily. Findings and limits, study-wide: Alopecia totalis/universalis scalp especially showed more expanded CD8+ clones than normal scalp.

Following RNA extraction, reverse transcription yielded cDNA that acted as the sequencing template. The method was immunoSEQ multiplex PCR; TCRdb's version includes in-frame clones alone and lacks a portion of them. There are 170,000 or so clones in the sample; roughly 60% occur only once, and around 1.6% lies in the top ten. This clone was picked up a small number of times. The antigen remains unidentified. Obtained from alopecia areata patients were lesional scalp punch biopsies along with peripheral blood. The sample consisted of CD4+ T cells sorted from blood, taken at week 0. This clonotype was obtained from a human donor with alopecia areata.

The CDR3 spells CAWSDGQGSTEAFF. The CDR3 nucleotides read TGTGCCTGGAGTGACGGACAGGGGAGTACTGAAGCTTTCTTT. The chain employs TRBV30 and TRBJ1-1; the match to TRBD1 covers 9 bases. This CDR3 spans 14 amino acids. Trimming took 1 base from V and 5 from J; bases not matched to a gene: 5. Germline V gene data show CDR1 as GTSNPN and CDR2 as SVGIG (reference sequence).